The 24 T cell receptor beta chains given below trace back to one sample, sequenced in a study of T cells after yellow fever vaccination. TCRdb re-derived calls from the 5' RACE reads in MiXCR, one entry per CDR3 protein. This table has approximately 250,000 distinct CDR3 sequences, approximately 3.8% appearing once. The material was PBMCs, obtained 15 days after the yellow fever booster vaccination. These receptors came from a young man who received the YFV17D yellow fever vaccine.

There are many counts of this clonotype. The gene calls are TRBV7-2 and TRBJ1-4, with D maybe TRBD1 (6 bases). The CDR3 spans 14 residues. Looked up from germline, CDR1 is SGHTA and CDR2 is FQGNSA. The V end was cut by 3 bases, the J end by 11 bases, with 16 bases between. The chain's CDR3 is CASSLRGQKGKLFF. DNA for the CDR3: TGTGCCAGCAGCTTGCGTGGACAGAAGGGTAAACTGTTTTTT.

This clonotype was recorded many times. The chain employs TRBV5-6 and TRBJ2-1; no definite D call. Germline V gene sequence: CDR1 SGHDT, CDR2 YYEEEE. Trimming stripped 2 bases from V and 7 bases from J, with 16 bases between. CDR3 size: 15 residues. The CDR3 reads CASSFRTAYRNEQFF. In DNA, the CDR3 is TGTGCCAGCAGCTTCCGGACGGCCTATAGGAATGAGCAGTTCTTC.

This CDR3 is CASSLGRGQGRYEQYV. DNA for the CDR3: TGTGCCAGCAGCTTGGGTAGGGGACAGGGCCGTTACGAGCAGTACGTC. The rearrangement links TRBV5-4 to TRBJ2-7, with 9 bases lining up with TRBD1. Germline V gene sequence: CDR1 SGHNT, CDR2 YYREEE (reference sequence). The CDR3 loop spans 16 amino acids. J was trimmed by 4 bases and V by 0 bases; bases with no gene match: 8.

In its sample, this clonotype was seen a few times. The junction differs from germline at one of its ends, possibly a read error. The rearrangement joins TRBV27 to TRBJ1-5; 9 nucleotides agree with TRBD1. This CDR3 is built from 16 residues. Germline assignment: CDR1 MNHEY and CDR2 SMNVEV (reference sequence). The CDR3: CTSSPRGQGKNQPQHF. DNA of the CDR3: TGCACCAGCAGTCCACGGGGACAGGGAAAGAATCAGCCCCAGCATTTT.

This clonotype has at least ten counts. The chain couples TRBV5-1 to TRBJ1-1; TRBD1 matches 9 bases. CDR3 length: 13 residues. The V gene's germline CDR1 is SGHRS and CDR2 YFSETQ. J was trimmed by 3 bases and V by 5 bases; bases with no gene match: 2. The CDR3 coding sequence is TGCGCCAGCAGATGGGACAGGGACACTGAAGCTTTCTTT. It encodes CASRWDRDTEAFF.

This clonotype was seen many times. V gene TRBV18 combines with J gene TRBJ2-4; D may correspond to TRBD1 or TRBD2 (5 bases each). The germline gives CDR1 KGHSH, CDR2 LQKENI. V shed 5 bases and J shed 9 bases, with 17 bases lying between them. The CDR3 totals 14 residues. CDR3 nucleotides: TGTGCCAGCTCAGAAACCGGGAATCAGGGCATTCAGTACTTC. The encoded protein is CASSETGNQGIQYF.

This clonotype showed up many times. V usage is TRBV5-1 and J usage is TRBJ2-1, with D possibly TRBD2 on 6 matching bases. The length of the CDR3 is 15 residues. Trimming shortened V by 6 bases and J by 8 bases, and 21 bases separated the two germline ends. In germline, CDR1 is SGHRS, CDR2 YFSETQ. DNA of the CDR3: TGCGCCAGCACCCGTCGGTTAGGCGGGGAGGATGAGCAGTTCTTC. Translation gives CASTRRLGGEDEQFF. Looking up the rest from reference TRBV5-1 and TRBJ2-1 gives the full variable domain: KAGVTQTPRYLIKTRGQQVTLSCSPISGHRSVSWYQQTPGQGLQFLFEYFSETQRNKGNFPGRFSGRQFSNSRSEMNVSTLELGDSALYLCASTRRLGGEDEQFFGPGTRLTVL.

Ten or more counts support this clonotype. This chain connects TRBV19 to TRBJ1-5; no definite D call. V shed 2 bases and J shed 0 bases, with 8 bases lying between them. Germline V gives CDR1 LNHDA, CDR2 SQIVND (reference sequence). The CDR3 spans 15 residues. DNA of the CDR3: TGTGCCAGTAGTATAACAGCGCATAGCAATCAGCCCCAGCATTTT. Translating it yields CASSITAHSNQPQHF.

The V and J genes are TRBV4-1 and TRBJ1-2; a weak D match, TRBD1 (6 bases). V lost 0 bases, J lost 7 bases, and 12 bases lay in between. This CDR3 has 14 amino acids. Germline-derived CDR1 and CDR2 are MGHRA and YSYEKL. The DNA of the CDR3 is TGCGCCAGCAGCCAAGAACCCGGGGGCGGTGGCTACACCTTC. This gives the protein CASSQEPGGGGYTF.

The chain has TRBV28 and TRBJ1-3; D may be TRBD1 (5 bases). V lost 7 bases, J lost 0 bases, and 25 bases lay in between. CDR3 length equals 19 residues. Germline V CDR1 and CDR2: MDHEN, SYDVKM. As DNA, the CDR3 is TGTGCCAGCAAAATTGGGGCCGGAGAGCGGTTCCGCTCTGGAAACACCATATATTTT. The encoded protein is CASKIGAGERFRSGNTIYF.

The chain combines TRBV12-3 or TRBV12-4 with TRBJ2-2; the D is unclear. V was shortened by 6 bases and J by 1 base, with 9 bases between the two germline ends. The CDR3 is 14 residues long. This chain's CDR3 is CASRSTWNTGELFF. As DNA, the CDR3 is TGTGCCAGCAGATCCACGTGGAACACCGGGGAGCTGTTTTTT.

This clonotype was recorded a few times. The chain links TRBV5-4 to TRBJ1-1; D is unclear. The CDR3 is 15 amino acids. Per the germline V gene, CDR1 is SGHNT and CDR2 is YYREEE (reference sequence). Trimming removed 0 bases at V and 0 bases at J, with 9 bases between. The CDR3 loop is CASSLGSQMNTEAFF. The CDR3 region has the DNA TGTGCCAGCAGCTTGGGATCACAGATGAACACTGAAGCTTTCTTT.

CDR3 sequence (DNA): TGCAGCGTTGAAGGAGCGGGGGTTCCCCAAGAGACCCAGTACTTC. It specifies CSVEGAGVPQETQYF. This chain uses TRBV29-1 with TRBJ2-5, with 8 bases fitting TRBD2. The V segment lost 1 base and the J segment 1 base; nucleotides outside the gene matches: 5. CDR3 size: 15 residues. The germline CDR1 and CDR2 sequences are SQVTM and ANQGSEA.

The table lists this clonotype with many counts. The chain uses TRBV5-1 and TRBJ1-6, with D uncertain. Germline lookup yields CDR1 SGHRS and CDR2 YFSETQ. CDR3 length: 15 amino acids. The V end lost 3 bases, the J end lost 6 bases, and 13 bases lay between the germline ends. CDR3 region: CASSSVDGFNSPLHF. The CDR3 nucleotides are TGCGCCAGCAGCTCCGTCGACGGATTTAATTCACCCCTCCACTTT.

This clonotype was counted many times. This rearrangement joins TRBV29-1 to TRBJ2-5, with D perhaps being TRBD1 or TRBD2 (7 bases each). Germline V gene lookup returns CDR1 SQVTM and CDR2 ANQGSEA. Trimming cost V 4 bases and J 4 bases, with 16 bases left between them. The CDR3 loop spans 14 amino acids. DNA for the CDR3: TGCAGCGTTGTATCAGGGGGGAGGGGAGAGACCCAGTACTTC. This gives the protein CSVVSGGRGETQYF. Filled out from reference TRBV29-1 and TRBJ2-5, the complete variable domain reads SAVISQKPSRDICQRGTSLTIQCQVDSQVTMMFWYRQQPGQSLTLIATANQGSEATYESGFVIDKFPISRPNLTFSTLTVSNMSPEDSSIYLCSVVSGGRGETQYFGPGTRLLVL.

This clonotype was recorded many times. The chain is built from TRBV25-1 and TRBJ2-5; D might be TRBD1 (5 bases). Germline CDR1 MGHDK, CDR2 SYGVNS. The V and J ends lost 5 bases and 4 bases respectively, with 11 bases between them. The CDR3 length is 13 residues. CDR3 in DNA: TGTGCCAGCAGTCAGACAGTTGGAGAGACCCAGTACTTC. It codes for CASSQTVGETQYF.

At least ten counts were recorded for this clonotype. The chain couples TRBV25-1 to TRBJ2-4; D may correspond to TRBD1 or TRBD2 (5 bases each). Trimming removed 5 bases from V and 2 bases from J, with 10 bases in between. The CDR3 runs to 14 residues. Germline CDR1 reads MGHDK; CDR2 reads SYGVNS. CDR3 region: CASSPRETKNIQYF. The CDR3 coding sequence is TGTGCCAGCAGTCCCAGGGAGACCAAAAACATTCAGTACTTC.

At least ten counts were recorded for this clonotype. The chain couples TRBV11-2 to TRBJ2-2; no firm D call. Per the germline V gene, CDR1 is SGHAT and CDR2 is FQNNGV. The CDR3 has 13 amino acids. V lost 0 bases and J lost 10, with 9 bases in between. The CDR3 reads CASSLEGSAELFF. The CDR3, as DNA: TGTGCCAGCAGCTTAGAGGGTTCCGCGGAGCTGTTTTTT.

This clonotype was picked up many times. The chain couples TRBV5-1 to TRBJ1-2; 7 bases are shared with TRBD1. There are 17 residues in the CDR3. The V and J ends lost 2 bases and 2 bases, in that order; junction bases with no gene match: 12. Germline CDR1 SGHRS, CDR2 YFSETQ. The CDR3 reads CASSLDPTGTVNYGYTF. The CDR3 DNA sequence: TGCGCCAGCAGCTTAGATCCTACCGGGACAGTGAACTATGGCTACACCTTC. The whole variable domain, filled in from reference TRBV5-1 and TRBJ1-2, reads KAGVTQTPRYLIKTRGQQVTLSCSPISGHRSVSWYQQTPGQGLQFLFEYFSETQRNKGNFPGRFSGRQFSNSRSEMNVSTLELGDSALYLCASSLDPTGTVNYGYTFGSGTRLTVV.

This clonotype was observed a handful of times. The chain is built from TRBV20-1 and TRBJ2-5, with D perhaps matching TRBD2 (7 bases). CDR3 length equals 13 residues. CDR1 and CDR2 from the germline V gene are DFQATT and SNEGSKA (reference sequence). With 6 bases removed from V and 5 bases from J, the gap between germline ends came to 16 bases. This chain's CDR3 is CSAGGGPWETQYF. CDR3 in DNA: TGCAGTGCGGGGGGGGGGCCCTGGGAGACCCAGTACTTC.

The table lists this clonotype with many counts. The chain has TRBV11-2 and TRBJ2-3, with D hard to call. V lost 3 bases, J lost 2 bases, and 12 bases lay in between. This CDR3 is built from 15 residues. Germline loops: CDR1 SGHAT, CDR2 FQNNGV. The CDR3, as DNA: TGTGCCAGCAGCTTCGGCCTTGCCTTCACAGATACGCAGTATTTT. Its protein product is CASSFGLAFTDTQYF. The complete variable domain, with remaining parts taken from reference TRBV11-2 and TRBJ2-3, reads EAGVAQSPRYKIIEKRQSVAFWCNPISGHATLYWYQQILGQGPKLLIQFQNNGVVDDSQLPKDRFSAERLKGVDSTLKIQPAKLEDSAVYLCASSFGLAFTDTQYFGPGTRLTVL.

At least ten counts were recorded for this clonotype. This chain's CDR3 is CSARPTGLETQYF. As DNA, the CDR3 is TGCAGTGCGAGGCCAACAGGGTTAGAGACCCAGTACTTC. The chain uses TRBV20-1 and TRBJ2-5; weak D call: TRBD1 (6 bases). V was shortened by 6 bases and J by 4 bases, with 15 bases between the two germline ends. Germline assignment: CDR1 DFQATT and CDR2 SNEGSKA (reference sequence). The CDR3 spans 13 residues.

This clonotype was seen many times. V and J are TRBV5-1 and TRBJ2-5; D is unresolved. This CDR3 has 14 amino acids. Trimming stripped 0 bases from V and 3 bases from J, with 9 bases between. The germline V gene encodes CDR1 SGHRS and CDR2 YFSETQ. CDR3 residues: CASSLVIGKETQYF. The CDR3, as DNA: TGCGCCAGCAGCTTGGTGATAGGGAAAGAGACCCAGTACTTC.

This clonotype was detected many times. The CDR3 coding sequence is TGTGCCAGCAGCCAAGCAGCACAGGGGGCGAACACTGAAGCTTTCTTT. Translating it yields CASSQAAQGANTEAFF. This rearrangement joins TRBV3-2 to TRBJ1-1; TRBD1 reflects the table's D call only, with no check against the DNA. TRBV3-2 is an annotated pseudogene. The CDR3 is 16 amino acids.